The 17 T cell receptor beta chains below come from one sample, sequenced in a study of cytotoxic CD8 clonotypes in ibrutinib-treated CLL. The protocol was immunoSEQ multiplex PCR, while the TCRdb copy is restricted to in-frame clones and leaves out a portion. The repertoire holds 190,000 or so clones, with over 60% as singletons. Specimen: PBMCs, collected after 24 months of ibrutinib treatment. The receptor source for this set is a human donor with chronic lymphocytic leukemia.

The genes are TRBV18 and TRBJ2-7, with 11 bases matching TRBD2. Trimming at V came to 1 base and at J to 4 bases, leaving 3 bases not matched to a gene. Germline V gene lookup returns CDR1 KGHSH and CDR2 LQKENI. The CDR3 totals 15 residues. The CDR3 DNA follows: TGTGCCAGCTCACCACGCCTAGCGGGAGGATACGAGCAGTACTTC. This codes for CASSPRLAGGYEQYF.

The chain is built from TRBV10-3 and TRBJ1-2; 7 bases are shared with TRBD1. CDR1 is ENHRY, CDR2 SYGVKD, per germline. The junction had 15 bases not matched to a gene; V was cut back by 4 bases and J by 7 bases. The CDR3 length is 16 residues. This CDR3 reads CAISGSDDRAGSGYTF. The CDR3 bases are TGTGCCATCAGTGGGTCAGACGACAGGGCGGGTAGTGGCTACACCTTC.

The chain combines TRBV18 with TRBJ1-4; 7 positions agree with TRBD1. Germline lookup yields CDR1 KGHSH and CDR2 LQKENI. The CDR3 extends over 15 amino acids. After removal of 3 bases from V and 6 bases from J, the junction contained 7 bases not matched to a gene. The DNA of the CDR3 is TGTGCCAGCTCACCCGACCGGGACAGCCATGAAAAACTGTTTTTT. Translating it yields CASSPDRDSHEKLFF.

J is TRBJ2-3 and V is TRBV5-8; D ambiguous. CDR1 is SGHTS and CDR2 is YDEGEE in the germline V gene. The V and J ends lost 4 bases and 6 bases respectively, with 9 bases between them. The CDR3 is 12 amino acids. CDR3 DNA: TGTGCCAGCAGCCCTAGGTGGGATACGCAGTATTTT. Its protein product is CASSPRWDTQYF.

V is TRBV6-5 and J is TRBJ2-1; 10 positions agree with TRBD2. The V and J ends lost 3 bases and 8 bases, in that order; junction bases with no gene match: 10. CDR3 size: 16 residues. Germline loops: CDR1 MNHEY, CDR2 SVGAGI. The CDR3 DNA reads as TGTGCCAGCAGTTATCAACCGGGACTAGCGTTTGATGAGCAGTTCTTC. Its protein product is CASSYQPGLAFDEQFF.

The rearrangement links TRBV19 to TRBJ1-3; the D gene is possibly TRBD1 (5 bases). The CDR3 has 15 amino acids. CDR1 LNHDA and CDR2 SQIVND come from the germline V gene (reference sequence). Between the trimmed V and J ends, which lost 7 bases and 0 bases, there was a span of 13 bases. The CDR3 region is CASNRDVLSGNTIYF. The CDR3 bases are TGTGCCAGTAACCGGGACGTCCTCTCTGGAAACACCATATATTTT. The whole variable domain, filled in from reference TRBV19 and TRBJ1-3, reads DGGITQSPKYLFRKEGQNVTLSCEQNLNHDAMYWYRQDPGQGLRLIYYSQIVNDFQKGDIAEGYSVSREKKESFPLTVTSAQKNPTAFYLCASNRDVLSGNTIYFGEGSWLTVV.

The V call is TRBV19, the J call TRBJ2-7; D gene unclear. The V and J ends lost 5 bases and 0 bases respectively, with 14 bases between them. CDR1 and CDR2 (germline): LNHDA, SQIVND (reference sequence). CDR3 size: 15 residues. CDR3 sequence (DNA): TGTGCCAGTAGTTCTATTTGGACCGCCTCCTACGAGCAGTACTTC. Encoded protein: CASSSIWTASYEQYF.

This clone has just one count. The V gene is TRBV30, the J gene TRBJ1-4; TRBD1 matches 9 bases. CDR3 length equals 13 residues. Germline trimming cut 2 bases from V and 7 bases from J; bases unmatched to any gene: 2. Per germline, CDR1 GTSNPN and CDR2 SVGIG (reference sequence). Here the CDR3 DNA reads TGTGCCTGGAGTTCGGACAGGGGTGAAAAACTGTTTTTT. This gives the protein CAWSSDRGEKLFF.

V usage is TRBV27 and J usage is TRBJ2-5; a weak D match, TRBD1 (5 bases). The CDR3 consists of 14 residues. In germline, CDR1 is MNHEY, CDR2 SMNVEV (reference sequence). Trimming cost V 1 base and J 5 bases, with 11 bases left between them. Here the CDR3 DNA reads TGTGCCAGCAGTTTATTCGGCAGGGCGGAGACCCAGTACTTC. It codes for CASSLFGRAETQYF.

The J gene is TRBJ2-3, the V gene TRBV4-3; 7 bases map to TRBD1. J gave up 7 bases and V 3 bases, and 10 bases lay outside the gene matches. Germline V gene lookup returns CDR1 LGHNA and CDR2 YSLEER. The CDR3 has 15 residues. In nucleotides, the CDR3 is TGCGCCAGCAGCCAGCAGGGGGTGATCGGGAATACGCAGTATTTT. Protein product: CASSQQGVIGNTQYF.

The gene calls are TRBV15 and TRBJ2-2; D is undetermined. Per germline, CDR1 LNHNV and CDR2 YYDKDF (reference sequence). CDR3 length: 15 amino acids. V was pared by 1 base and J by 5 bases, with 11 bases between. CDR3 loop: CATSRAGSLTGELFF. The CDR3 DNA reads as TGTGCCACCAGCAGAGCGGGCAGTTTAACCGGGGAGCTGTTTTTT.

The V gene is TRBV19, the J gene TRBJ2-7, with TRBD1 matching over 7 bases. The junction had 5 bases not matched to a gene; V was cut back by 5 bases and J by 1 base. Germline values: CDR1 LNHDA, CDR2 SQIVND (reference sequence). The CDR3 is 14 residues long. DNA for the CDR3: TGTGCCAGTAGTCCCGGACAGGTGTCCTACGAGCAGTACTTC. Translating it yields CASSPGQVSYEQYF. Filled out from reference TRBV19 and TRBJ2-7, the complete variable domain reads DGGITQSPKYLFRKEGQNVTLSCEQNLNHDAMYWYRQDPGQGLRLIYYSQIVNDFQKGDIAEGYSVSREKKESFPLTVTSAQKNPTAFYLCASSPGQVSYEQYFGPGTRLTVT.

The chain joins TRBV9 to TRBJ2-1, with D perhaps matching TRBD1 (6 bases). V was pared by 0 bases and J by 5 bases, with 12 bases between. The CDR3 runs to 15 residues. Germline loops: CDR1 SGDLS, CDR2 YYNGEE. CDR3: CASSVAARGNNEQFF. The CDR3 nucleotides read TGTGCCAGCAGCGTAGCAGCCAGGGGAAACAATGAGCAGTTCTTC.

The chain combines TRBV29-1 with TRBJ2-1; 7 bases are a match to TRBD2. With V trimmed by 0 bases and J by 0 bases, 5 bases remained unmatched. This CDR3 comprises 16 residues. In germline, CDR1 is SQVTM, CDR2 ANQGSEA. The CDR3 loop is CSVEDLPSGSYNEQFF. CDR3 bases: TGCAGCGTTGAAGACCTACCTAGCGGCTCCTACAATGAGCAGTTCTTC.

This clone was picked up a small number of times. V usage is TRBV19 and J usage is TRBJ2-5; D is possibly TRBD1 (7 bases). The CDR3 loop spans 15 amino acids. Germline-derived CDR1 and CDR2 are LNHDA and SQIVND (reference sequence). V lost 6 bases to trimming and J lost 5 bases, with 19 bases between them. Written as DNA, the CDR3 is TGTGCCAGTAGGGACCCCGGCAGGGGGGAGGAGACCCAGTACTTC. Translating gives CASRDPGRGEETQYF.

J is TRBJ2-5 and V is TRBV4-1; no clear D gene. Germline V gene data show CDR1 as MGHRA and CDR2 as YSYEKL. V lost 3 bases, J lost 5 bases, and 7 bases lay in between. This CDR3 has 12 residues. CDR3 in amino acids: CASSQTGETQYF. In nucleotides, the CDR3 is TGCGCCAGCAGCCAGACTGGGGAGACCCAGTACTTC.

The chain uses TRBV5-1 and TRBJ1-4; D might be TRBD1 (5 bases). From germline, CDR1 is SGHRS and CDR2 YFSETQ. Trimming stripped 0 bases from V and 5 bases from J, with 14 bases between. The CDR3 contains 16 residues. CDR3 protein: CASSLAGGTVNEKLFF. The DNA of the CDR3 is TGCGCCAGCAGCTTGGCCGGGGGGACGGTGAATGAAAAACTGTTTTTT. Variable domain in full (rest from reference TRBV5-1 and TRBJ1-4): KAGVTQTPRYLIKTRGQQVTLSCSPISGHRSVSWYQQTPGQGLQFLFEYFSETQRNKGNFPGRFSGRQFSNSRSEMNVSTLELGDSALYLCASSLAGGTVNEKLFFGSGTQLSVL.